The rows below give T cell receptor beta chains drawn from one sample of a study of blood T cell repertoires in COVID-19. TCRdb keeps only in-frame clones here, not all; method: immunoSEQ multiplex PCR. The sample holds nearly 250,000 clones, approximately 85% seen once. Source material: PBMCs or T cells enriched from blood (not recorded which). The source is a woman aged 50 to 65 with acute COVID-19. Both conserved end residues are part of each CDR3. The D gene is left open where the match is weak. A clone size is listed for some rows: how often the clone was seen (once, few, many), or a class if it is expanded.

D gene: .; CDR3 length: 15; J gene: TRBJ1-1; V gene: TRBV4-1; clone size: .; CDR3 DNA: TGCGCCAGCAGCCAAGGTGAGGCGGCTCAAACTGAAGCTTTCTTT; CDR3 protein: CASSQGEAAQTEAFF
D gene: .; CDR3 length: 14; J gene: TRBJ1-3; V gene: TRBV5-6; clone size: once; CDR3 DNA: TGTGCCAGCAGGTTTCAGGGGTCCGGAAACACCATATATTTT; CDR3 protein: CASRFQGSGNTIYF
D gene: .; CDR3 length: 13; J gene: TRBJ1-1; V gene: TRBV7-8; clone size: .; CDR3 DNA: TGTGCCAGCAGCCCCTCGGTGAACACTGAAGCTTTCTTT; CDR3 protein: CASSPSVNTEAFF
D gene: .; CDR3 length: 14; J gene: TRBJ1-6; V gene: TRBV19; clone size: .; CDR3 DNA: TGTGCCAGTAGGCGGACAGCAGATAATTCACCCCTCCACTTT; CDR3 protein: CASRRTADNSPLHF
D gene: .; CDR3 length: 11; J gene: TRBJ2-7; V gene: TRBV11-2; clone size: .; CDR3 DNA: TGTGCCAGCAGCGGGGCGTACGAGCAGTACTTC; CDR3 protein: CASSGAYEQYF
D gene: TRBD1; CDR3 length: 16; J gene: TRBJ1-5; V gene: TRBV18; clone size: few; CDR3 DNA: TGTGCCAGCTCAAGCTCCCCTGACAGGGTGTGGCAGCCCCAGCATTTT; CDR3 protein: CASSSSPDRVWQPQHF
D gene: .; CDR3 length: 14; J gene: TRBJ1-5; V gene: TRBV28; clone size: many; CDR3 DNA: TGTGCCAGCAGTTTGGGCCCGGTGGGTCAGCCCCAGCATTTT; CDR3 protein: CASSLGPVGQPQHF
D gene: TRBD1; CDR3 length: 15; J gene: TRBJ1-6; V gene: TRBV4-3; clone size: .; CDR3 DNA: TGCGCCAGCAGCCAAGGCGCAGGGGGGAATTCACCCCTCCACTTT; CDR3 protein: CASSQGAGGNSPLHF
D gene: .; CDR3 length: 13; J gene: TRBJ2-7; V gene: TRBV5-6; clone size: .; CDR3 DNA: TGTGCCAGCAGCTTGAGCGGACCCTACGAGCAGTACTTC; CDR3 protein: CASSLSGPYEQYF
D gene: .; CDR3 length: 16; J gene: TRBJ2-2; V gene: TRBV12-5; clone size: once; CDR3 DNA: TGTGCTAGTGGTTTTCGCGCCGGGGTTGTCACCGGGGAGCTGTTTTTT; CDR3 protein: CASGFRAGVVTGELFF
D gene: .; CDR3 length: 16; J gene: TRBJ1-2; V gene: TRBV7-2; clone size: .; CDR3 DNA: TGTGCCAGCAGCTTAGGGATGCCAACAGGCAACTATGGCTACACCTTC; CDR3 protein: CASSLGMPTGNYGYTF
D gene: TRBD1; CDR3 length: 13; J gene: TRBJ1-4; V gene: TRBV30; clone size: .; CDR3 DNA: TGTGCCTGGAAGGACAGGGGGCATGAAAAACTGTTTTTT; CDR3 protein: CAWKDRGHEKLFF
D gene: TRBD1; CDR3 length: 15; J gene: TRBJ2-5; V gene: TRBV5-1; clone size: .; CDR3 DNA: TGCGCCAGCAGCCTCGGGACAGGGGAGTCTGAGACCCAGTACTTC; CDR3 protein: CASSLGTGESETQYF
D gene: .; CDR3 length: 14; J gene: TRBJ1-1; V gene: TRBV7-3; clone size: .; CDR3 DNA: TGTGCCAGCAGTCTCAGGATGGTGAACACTGAAGCTTTCTTT; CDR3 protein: CASSLRMVNTEAFF
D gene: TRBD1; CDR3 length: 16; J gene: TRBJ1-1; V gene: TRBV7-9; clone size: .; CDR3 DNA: TGTGCCAGCAGCTTAGTCGATACAGGGGGTGGCACTGAAGCTTTCTTT; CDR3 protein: CASSLVDTGGGTEAFF
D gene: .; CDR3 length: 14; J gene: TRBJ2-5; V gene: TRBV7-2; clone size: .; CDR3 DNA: TGTGCCAGCTGCGGAGGGGGGGCAGGGGAGACCCAGTACTTC; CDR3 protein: CASCGGGAGETQYF
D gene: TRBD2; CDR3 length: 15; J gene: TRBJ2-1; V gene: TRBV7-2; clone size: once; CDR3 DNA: TGTGCCAGCAGCGCAAGACTAGCGGGGGGCAATGAGCAGTTCTTC; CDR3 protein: CASSARLAGGNEQFF
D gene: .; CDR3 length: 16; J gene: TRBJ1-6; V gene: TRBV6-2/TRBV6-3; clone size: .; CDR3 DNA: TGTGCCAGCAGTTACGGGCAGGCCTTCTATAATTCACCCCTCCACTTT; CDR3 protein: CASSYGQAFYNSPLHF
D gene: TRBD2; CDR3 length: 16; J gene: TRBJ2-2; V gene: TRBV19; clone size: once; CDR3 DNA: TGTGCCAGTAGTTCTAGCGGGGGGCTTAACACCGGGGAGCTGTTTTTT; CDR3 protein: CASSSSGGLNTGELFF
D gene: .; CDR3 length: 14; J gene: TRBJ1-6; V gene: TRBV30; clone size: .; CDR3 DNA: TGTGCCTGGAGTACGGGGAGTCGAAATTCACCCCTCCACTTT; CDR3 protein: CAWSTGSRNSPLHF
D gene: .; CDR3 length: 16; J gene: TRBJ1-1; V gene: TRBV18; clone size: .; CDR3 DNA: TGTGCCAGCTCACCGCTACCGGCTACAGGGAACACTGAAGCTTTCTTT; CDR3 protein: CASSPLPATGNTEAFF
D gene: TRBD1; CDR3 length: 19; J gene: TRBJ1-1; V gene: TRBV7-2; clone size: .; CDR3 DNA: TGTGCCAGCAGCTTAGCGCCGGGTTTGCAGGGGGCGCTTAGCACTGAAGCTTTCTTT; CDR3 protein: CASSLAPGLQGALSTEAFF
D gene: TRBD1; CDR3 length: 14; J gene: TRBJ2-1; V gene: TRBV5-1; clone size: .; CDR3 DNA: TGCGCCAGCAGCTTGACGACAGGGTTGGATGAGCAGTTCTTC; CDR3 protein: CASSLTTGLDEQFF
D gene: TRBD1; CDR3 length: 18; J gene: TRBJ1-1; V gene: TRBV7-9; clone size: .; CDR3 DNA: TGTGCCAGCAGCGACAAGCGGACAGGGGGGTATATGAACACTGAAGCTTTCTTT; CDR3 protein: CASSDKRTGGYMNTEAFF
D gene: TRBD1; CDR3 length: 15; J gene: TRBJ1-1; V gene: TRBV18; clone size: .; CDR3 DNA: TGTGCCAGCTCACCAACAGGGGCCTCGAACACTGAAGCTTTCTTT; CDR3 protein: CASSPTGASNTEAFF
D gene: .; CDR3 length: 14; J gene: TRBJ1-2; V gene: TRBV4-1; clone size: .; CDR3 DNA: TGCGCCAGCAGCCAAATCCGGGATCCCTATGGCTACACCTTC; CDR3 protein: CASSQIRDPYGYTF
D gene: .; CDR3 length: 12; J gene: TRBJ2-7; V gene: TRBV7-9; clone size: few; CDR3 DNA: TGTGCCAGCAGCCGAGCAGGGTACGAGCAGTACTTC; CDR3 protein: CASSRAGYEQYF
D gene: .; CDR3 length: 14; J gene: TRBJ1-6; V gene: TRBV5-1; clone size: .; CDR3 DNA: TGCGCCAGCAGCTTATCCGGGTCGGGGTCACCCCTCCACTTT; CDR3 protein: CASSLSGSGSPLHF
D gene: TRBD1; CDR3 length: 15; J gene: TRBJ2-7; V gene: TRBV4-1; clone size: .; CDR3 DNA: TGCGCCAGCAGCCAACCGGGACAGGGGAGTTACGAGCAGTACTTC; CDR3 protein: CASSQPGQGSYEQYF
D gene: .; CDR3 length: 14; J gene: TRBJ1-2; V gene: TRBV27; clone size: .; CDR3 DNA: TGTGCCAGCAGTTTATCTTGGGGGGTGGATGGCTACACCTTC; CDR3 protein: CASSLSWGVDGYTF
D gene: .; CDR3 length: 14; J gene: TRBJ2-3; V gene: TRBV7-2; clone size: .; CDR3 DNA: TGTGCCAGCAGCTTAGCGAATTCGGTCGATACGCAGTATTTT; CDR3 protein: CASSLANSVDTQYF
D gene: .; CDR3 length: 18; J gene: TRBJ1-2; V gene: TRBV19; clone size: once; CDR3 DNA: TGTGCCAGTAGGGGTCTCAGGGCGGGGACTTACGCTAACTATGGCTACACCTTC; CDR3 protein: CASRGLRAGTYANYGYTF
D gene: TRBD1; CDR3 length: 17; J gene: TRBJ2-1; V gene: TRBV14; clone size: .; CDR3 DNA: TGTGCCAGCAGCCAAGTTTGGGGACAGGGAGCCTACAATGAGCAGTTCTTC; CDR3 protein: CASSQVWGQGAYNEQFF
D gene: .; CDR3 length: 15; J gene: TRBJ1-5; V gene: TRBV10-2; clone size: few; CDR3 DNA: TGCGCCAGCAGTGACCCAGCCCAGGGGAATCAGCCCCAGCATTTT; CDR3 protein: CASSDPAQGNQPQHF